This T cell receptor (beta chain) was identified during a study of breast tumors, draining lymph nodes, adjacent tissues (dated by TCRdb to about 2016). The study in broad terms: Breast cancer patients provided tumor, adjacent nontumor tissue and axillary lymph nodes, and the study compared the TCR beta repertoires across these three sources. The study was designed to assess the relationships and possible T-cell exchange between tumor, surrounding tissue and draining lymph node repertoires in human breast cancer. Overall study outcomes, separate from this receptor: In luminal-like breast cancer, tumor and nontumor tissue repertoires resembled each other significantly more than in basal-like breast cancer. T-cell repertoire diversity in tumors was found to be lower than in lymph nodes but higher than in nontumor tissue, and preferential V and J gene usage was observed. The data were considered consistent with the idea that most tumor T cells come from the lymph node and then expand in tumor tissue. The conclusion that tumor T cells originate in lymph nodes was presented as consistent with a hypothesis rather than as directly demonstrated.

The reads were generated on an Illumina HiSeq 2000. TCR beta chain libraries were generated through multiplex PCR amplification. The amplified TCR beta chain products were analyzed by high-throughput sequencing. Using fastp at Q25 and MiXCR, TCRdb reprocessed the public reads and kept productive beta chains. When rows share a CDR3 protein, they turn into one entry using the most common DNA and genes. In all, the sample holds fewer than 15,000 distinct CDR3 sequences, and around 50% of those were seen once. The biggest ten clones account for around 31% of the sample. The adjacent samples were made up of nontumor breast tissue that surrounded the tumor. Measured from the cysteine to the phenylalanine, the CDR3 is 15 residues long. The entry retains the CDR3 DNA only, 45 bases that are in frame from base 1. The germline V gene yields SGDLS for CDR1 and YYNGEE for CDR2. The V end loses 4 bases and the J end loses 3 bases, and a stretch of 17 bases separates them.

With respect to this clonotype: This receptor's antigen is unknown. Base-call qualities are not available, and no considerably larger clone is one nucleotide away.

This TCR derives from a female donor with breast cancer. Some clones in this sample may be carry-over from other donors' samples. The chain is made from TRBV9 and TRBJ2-7; the D region possibly corresponds to TRBD1 (7 bases align). Specimen: tumor-adjacent breast tissue. The bases are TGTGCCAGCAGCCTATCTAGCCAGGGGGGCTACGAGCAGTACTTC. Its amino acids are CASSLSSQGGYEQYF.